This T cell receptor (beta chain) was identified during a study of T cell repertoires in cytomegalovirus infection. Study at large: TCR beta signatures that were public indicated CMV infection and matching HLA type. Study-wide points: Cumulative frequency of public TCR beta families picked out carriers of CMV plus the relevant HLA. Across the ex vivo response, the dominant clonotypes were HLA-C-restricted CMV-specific TCR beta clonotypes.

In the case of this clonotype: The antigen is unknown.

TCRdb passed the reads through MiXCR, listing each CDR3 protein once. This sample has 95,000 to 120,000 distinct CDR3 sequences, with more than 30% found just once. CDR1 is MGHRA, CDR2 YSYEKL, per germline. CDR3 length: 12 amino acids. Trimming stripped 1 base from V and 6 bases from J, with 4 bases between. Sample: CD8+ T cells from cultured PBMCs, taken from culture after CMV antigen stimulation. The receptor comes from a human donor in good health (CMV status not recorded). Some clones in this sample may be carry-over from other donors' samples. The genes are TRBV4-1 and TRBJ2-1, with D unclear. The CDR3 region is CASSQAGNEQFF. The CDR3, as DNA: TGCGCCAGCAGCCAAGCGGGCAATGAGCAGTTCTTC.